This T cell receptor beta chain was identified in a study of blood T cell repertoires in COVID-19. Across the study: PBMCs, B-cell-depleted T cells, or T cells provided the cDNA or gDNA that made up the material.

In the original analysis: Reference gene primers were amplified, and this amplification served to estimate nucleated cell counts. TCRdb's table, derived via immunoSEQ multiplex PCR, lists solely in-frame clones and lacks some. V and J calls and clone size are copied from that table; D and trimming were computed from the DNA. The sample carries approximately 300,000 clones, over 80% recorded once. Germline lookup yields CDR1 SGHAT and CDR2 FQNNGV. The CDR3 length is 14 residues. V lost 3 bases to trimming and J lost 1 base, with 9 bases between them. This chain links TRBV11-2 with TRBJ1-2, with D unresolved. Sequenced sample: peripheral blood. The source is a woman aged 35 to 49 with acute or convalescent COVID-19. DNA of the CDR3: TGTGCCAGCAGCTTGAGGCTGGATAACTATGGCTACACCTTC. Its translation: CASSLRLDNYGYTF.